The 7 T cell receptor beta chains below all came from one sample that was sequenced in a study of blood T cell repertoires in COVID-19. Sequencing used immunoSEQ multiplex PCR; TCRdb keeps in-frame clones, though not all of them. The sample lists tens of thousands of clones, approximately 84% occurring once. Sequenced input: peripheral blood. The source is a man in his forties or fifties with active or convalescent COVID-19.

The V call is TRBV5-1, the J call TRBJ1-1; TRBD1 matches at 8 bases. This CDR3 is 18 amino acids long. V dropped 0 bases and J dropped 5; count of bases not matched to a gene: 15. Germline V gene lookup returns CDR1 SGHRS and CDR2 YFSETQ. The CDR3 loop is CASSLAWSRTGLRTEAFF. In DNA, the CDR3 is TGCGCCAGCAGCTTGGCCTGGTCCCGGACAGGGCTTCGGACTGAAGCTTTCTTT.

The gene calls are TRBV19 and TRBJ1-5; 9 positions agree with TRBD1. This CDR3 is 15 amino acids long. CDR1 is LNHDA, CDR2 SQIVND, per germline (reference sequence). Germline trimming cut 3 bases from V and 3 bases from J; bases unmatched to any gene: 3. CDR3 bases: TGTGCCAGTAGTATGGGACAGGGAAACAATCAGCCCCAGCATTTT. Translation gives CASSMGQGNNQPQHF.

The V call is TRBV7-9, the J call TRBJ2-7, with 10 positions matching TRBD2. The CDR3 runs 13 residues. V shed 3 bases, J shed 5 bases, and the junction held 1 base outside the gene matches. CDR1 is SEHNR, CDR2 FQNEAQ, per germline (reference sequence). The CDR3 is CASSLGLANEQYF. In DNA, the CDR3 is TGTGCCAGCAGCTTGGGACTAGCGAACGAGCAGTACTTC. The complete variable domain, with remaining parts taken from reference TRBV7-9 and TRBJ2-7, reads DTGVSQNPRHKITKRGQNVTFRCDPISEHNRLYWYRQTLGQGPEFLTYFQNEAQLEKSRLLSDRFSAERPKGSFSTLEIQRTEQGDSAMYLCASSLGLANEQYFGPGTRLTVT.

The chain couples TRBV5-6 to TRBJ1-1, with 8 bases lining up with TRBD1. CDR1 is SGHDT and CDR2 is YYEEEE in the germline V gene. The CDR3 is 17 residues long. V lost 1 base to trimming and J lost 1 base; unmatched junction nucleotides: 9. CDR3 nucleotides: TGTGCCAGCAGCTTGAGACAGGGGTTAATCGGGAACACTGAAGCTTTCTTT. Its translation: CASSLRQGLIGNTEAFF. The full variable domain, completed using reference TRBV5-6 and TRBJ1-1, is DAGVTQSPTHLIKTRGQQVTLRCSPKSGHDTVSWYQQALGQGPQFIFQYYEEEERQRGNFPDRFSGHQFPNYSSELNVNALLLGDSALYLCASSLRQGLIGNTEAFFGQGTRLTVV.

The chain employs TRBV19 and TRBJ1-3; perhaps TRBD1 as D (6 bases). The germline V gene encodes CDR1 LNHDA and CDR2 SQIVND (reference sequence). V gave up 5 bases and J gave up 0 bases, with 11 bases separating them. The CDR3 consists of 15 residues. The CDR3 coding sequence is TGTGCCAGTAGTGACCGGGACACCTCTGGAAACACCATATATTTT. Its protein product is CASSDRDTSGNTIYF. Filled out from reference TRBV19 and TRBJ1-3, the complete variable domain reads DGGITQSPKYLFRKEGQNVTLSCEQNLNHDAMYWYRQDPGQGLRLIYYSQIVNDFQKGDIAEGYSVSREKKESFPLTVTSAQKNPTAFYLCASSDRDTSGNTIYFGEGSWLTVV.

V usage is TRBV4-1 and J usage is TRBJ2-7; maybe TRBD1 (6 bases). V was shortened by 0 bases and J by 0 bases, with 18 bases between the two germline ends. This CDR3 comprises 18 residues. Germline-derived CDR1 and CDR2 are MGHRA and YSYEKL. DNA of the CDR3: TGCGCCAGCAGCCAAGACCCACCCGGGACAACGAGCTCCTACGAGCAGTACTTC. Its translation: CASSQDPPGTTSSYEQYF.

The chain has TRBV3-1 (or the pseudogene TRBV3-2) and TRBJ2-6, with 7 bases lining up with TRBD1. Germline CDR1 and CDR2: LGHDT and YNNKEL (reference sequence). V shed 6 bases and J 2 bases; nucleotides not matched to a gene: 4. The CDR3 totals 15 residues. This CDR3 is CASRLGTAGANVLTF. As DNA, the CDR3 is TGTGCCAGCAGACTAGGGACAGCTGGGGCCAACGTCCTGACTTTC.